Sequencing of this TCR beta chain was carried out in a study of Graves' ophthalmopathy and Graves' hyperthyroidism. V was trimmed by 1 base and J by 2 bases, leaving 11 bases between them. Germline V gene lookup returns CDR1 GTSNPN and CDR2 SVGIG (reference sequence). The CDR3 runs 14 residues. RNA transcripts were the source from which TCR beta CDR3 regions were amplified. The library came from an HTBI-primed first-round RT-PCR and a second-round multiplex PCR. TCRdb re-derived calls from the multiplex PCR reads in MiXCR, one entry per CDR3 protein. Of fewer than 600,000 distinct CDR3 sequences in the sample, over 13% were seen once. This clonotype has a count of ten or more.

Material for sequencing was blood. The sequence derives from a woman aged 25 to 39 with Graves' ophthalmopathy. V gene TRBV30 combines with J gene TRBJ1-2; D unresolved. The CDR3 region is CAWSEITVNYGYTF. CDR3 in DNA: TGTGCCTGGAGTGAAATAACAGTCAACTATGGCTACACCTTC.